What follows is one T cell receptor (beta chain) and its context. This clonotype was counted at least ten times. No cognate antigen has been identified for it. No base-level quality is on record; no much larger clone is a single base apart. The sample comes from a study of early T cells in non-severe SARS-CoV-2 infection (dated by TCRdb to about 2021). Broadly, across the study: Bulk RNA from unsorted whole blood was used for TCR sequencing, so alpha and beta chains could not be paired.

The library was obtained by 5' RACE. These reads were obtained on a NextSeq 500. In the TCR library protocol, unique molecular identifiers were attached to individual cDNA molecules to correct for PCR bias and sequencing error. TCR alpha and beta chains were both sequenced, and the abundances of alpha and beta sequences in each sample were closely correlated with each other. In the original analysis: V gene, J gene and CDR3 annotation of TCR sequences was performed with Decombinator V4. TCRs were defined as expanded if a significant change between any two time points was detected under a Poisson model with p below 0.0001. Abundances of TCRs were expressed as counts per million after normalisation to the total number of TCRs sequenced in each sample. MAIT TCRs were defined by TRAV1-2 paired with TRAJ12, TRAJ20 or TRAJ33, and iNKT TCRs by TRAV10 paired with TRAJ18. A search of VDJdb, accessed on 1 November 2021, was run for TCRs annotated to CMV, EBV and SARS-CoV-2, with TCRs annotated for multiple antigens excluded. Clones were called with MiXCR by TCRdb after fastp trimmed the public reads at Q25, and only in-frame beta chains were retained. Entries that share a CDR3 protein sequence are merged under the most common genes and DNA. These V and J calls rely on TCRdb rather than the paper's analysis. The table for this sample lists over 60,000 distinct CDR3 sequences; approximately 13% of them were counted only once. The top ten clonotypes cover 2.5% to 3.5% of the sample.

From the cysteine through the phenylalanine, the CDR3 covers 15 amino acids. Only CDR3 DNA is held: 45 bases, read in frame from base 1. Results the study describes overall, beyond this receptor: VDJdb matching was skewed toward anti-spike CD8 responses, so virus-specific expansions were likely underestimated and private and CD4 specificities were missed.

This was a case-control study nested in a cohort of healthcare workers in London, UK, who had nasopharyngeal swab PCR tests and blood samples taken every week. Between 23 and 31 March 2020, the week of the UK lockdown, healthcare workers were enrolled and then followed up weekly for as long as 16 weeks. The rearranged chain carries TRBV21-1 and TRBJ1-4; the table's D call TRBD1 went unverified against the DNA. TRBV21-1 is a pseudogene locus. This receptor was obtained from an adult who was a healthcare worker with PCR-confirmed SARS-CoV-2 infection or an uninfected control (not recorded which). This specimen was whole blood, taken at baseline. The CDR3 in this case is CASPPERQENEKLFF. The DNA sequence reads TGTGCCAGCCCCCCCGAAAGACAGGAGAATGAAAAACTGTTTTTT.